This T cell receptor beta chain is drawn from a study of technical replicates of blood from a handful of donors. This clone was detected a few times. The assay was immunoSEQ multiplex PCR, and TCRdb's table has in-frame clones only and misses some. Of approximately 49,000 clones listed, 92% are singletons. CDR1 MRHNA and CDR2 SNTAGT come from the germline V gene. The CDR3 has 14 amino acids. V lost 6 bases and J lost 2; bases outside the gene matches: 5. The sample was PBMCs. This chain links TRBV6-4 with TRBJ1-1, with 8 bases fitting TRBD1. The TCR sequence derives from a human donor in good health. Some clones in this sample may be carry-over from other donors' samples. CDR3 coding DNA: TGTGCCAGCAGCCCCGGGACAGGCAACACTGAAGCTTTCTTT. Its translation: CASSPGTGNTEAFF.